The 7 T cell receptor beta chains given below trace back to one sample, sequenced in a study of CD8 T cells in ankylosing spondylitis. MiXCR, applied by TCRdb to the 5' RACE reads, yields one record per CDR3 protein. The sample lists about 160,000 distinct CDR3 sequences, about 18% occurring once. The specimen was blood, either unsorted or a sorted T cell fraction (not recorded which). The source of these receptors is a male donor with ankylosing spondylitis or in good health (not recorded which).

J is TRBJ2-4 and V is TRBV12-3 or TRBV12-4; TRBD2 matches at 11 bases. There are 14 residues in the CDR3. V was clipped by 7 bases and J by 8 bases; unmatched bases: 7. The CDR3 here is CASNIGLAGDIQYF. The CDR3, as DNA: TGTGCCAGCAACATAGGACTAGCGGGCGACATTCAGTACTTC.

The sample holds many counts of this clonotype. V is TRBV5-1 and J is TRBJ1-2; TRBD1 agrees at 8 bases. V lost 0 bases and J lost 0; bases outside the gene matches: 4. The CDR3 spans 16 residues. Germline V CDR1 and CDR2: SGHRS, YFSETQ. The CDR3: CASSLAPGQANYGYTF. The CDR3 DNA follows: TGCGCCAGCAGCTTGGCCCCGGGACAGGCTAACTATGGCTACACCTTC.

This clonotype was seen repeatedly, ten times or more. The chain recombines TRBV12-3 or TRBV12-4 with TRBJ2-5; D uncertain. This CDR3 region has 11 residues. V was trimmed by 4 bases and J by 9 bases, leaving 9 bases between them. The CDR3 region is CASSSGVSQYF. The CDR3, as DNA: TGTGCCAGCAGTTCTGGGGTGTCCCAGTACTTC.

This sequence joins TRBV12-3 or TRBV12-4 and TRBJ2-7; no clear D gene. The length of the CDR3 is 16 residues. With 5 bases removed from V and 0 bases from J, the gap between germline ends came to 17 bases. In DNA, the CDR3 is TGTGCCAGCAGTCCAATAATTCGCGGTAGCTCCTACGAGCAGTACTTC. It specifies CASSPIIRGSSYEQYF.

The table lists this clonotype with many counts. The chain carries TRBV5-1 and TRBJ2-3; TRBD1 matches at 11 bases. The V gene's germline CDR1 is SGHRS and CDR2 YFSETQ. J was trimmed by 5 bases and V by 4 bases; bases with no gene match: 6. This CDR3 spans 15 amino acids. The CDR3 DNA sequence: TGCGCCAGCAGCACAGGACAGGGGGCGCAAGATACGCAGTATTTT. Translating gives CASSTGQGAQDTQYF.

This clonotype was observed many times. The V and J genes are TRBV5-6 and TRBJ2-3; possible D gene TRBD2, 6 bases. Germline CDR1 SGHDT, CDR2 YYEEEE. The CDR3 covers 15 residues. Trimming cost V 3 bases and J 0 bases, with 11 bases left between them. The CDR3 DNA sequence: TGTGCCAGCAGCTGGGGCGGGACCAGCACAGATACGCAGTATTTT. This encodes CASSWGGTSTDTQYF.

This chain uses TRBV5-5 with TRBJ2-1; the match to TRBD1 covers 10 bases. The germline gives CDR1 SGHKS, CDR2 YYEKEE (reference sequence). The CDR3 is made up of 16 amino acids. V was clipped by 0 bases and J by 7 bases; unmatched bases: 7. The CDR3 here is CASSLVVGQGQNEQFF. DNA for the CDR3: TGTGCCAGCAGCTTGGTTGTGGGACAGGGGCAAAATGAGCAGTTCTTC.